This TCR beta chain was obtained from a study of blood T cell repertoires in COVID-19. Germline V lookup: CDR1 SEHNR, CDR2 FQNEAQ (reference sequence). The CDR3 runs 15 residues. V lost 2 bases to trimming and J lost 7 bases; unmatched junction nucleotides: 5. Assay used: immunoSEQ multiplex PCR; TCRdb lists only in-frame clones, some missing. The profile shows approximately 180,000 clones, roughly 82% of them singletons. This sequence joins TRBV7-9 and TRBJ1-4; TRBD1 matches 9 bases. Sample: PBMCs or T cells enriched from blood (not recorded which). The source of this sequence is a man over 45 who had recovered from COVID-19. The CDR3 DNA sequence: TGTGCCAGCAGCTTAATGGGACAGGGATTTGAAAAACTGTTTTTT. It codes for CASSLMGQGFEKLFF.